This note documents a single T cell receptor beta chain sequence. Its antigen is currently not known. No clone much larger than this one lies a single base away; base qualities are absent. Receptor amplification or capture employed the immunoSEQ multiplex PCR assay. Concerning the study's data processing: To diagnose cytomegalovirus status from the catalog of TCR beta chain sequences, a statistical classification framework was built. TCRdb took this table from immuneACCESS and kept in-frame rearrangements with V and J called. Such tables lack part of the clones; where checked against another copy, unresolved V genes explain under half of the gap, and the rest is unexplained. That table furnishes V, J and clone size, whereas the DNA furnished D and trimming. For this sample there are 150,000 or so clones; 75% to 90% appear just once. The biggest ten clones account for around 5.9% of the sample. These data are taken from a study of cytomegalovirus exposure and HLA in healthy donors (dated by TCRdb to about 2017). About the study as a whole: The 650 to 800 repertoires of the first cohort and the approximately 130 validation repertoires were produced on the same platform, according to a later analysis. The study aimed to test whether signatures of past pathogen exposure could be identified by cataloging public T cell receptors. Besides the first cohort of more than 650 subjects, a separate validation cohort made up of 120 or so different subjects was used. To predict cytomegalovirus infection status, the study brought together high-throughput TCR immunosequencing, statistical association of individual TCRs with disease status, and machine learning. On the study overall, not on this receptor specifically: A later analysis found that TCRs clustered in the first cohort also tended to co-occur in the 110 or so validation repertoires, with roughly 95% of cluster scores above 0. The study listed approximately 150 TCR beta chains as associated with cytomegalovirus. The validation cohort had no HLA typing available for a later analysis, so co-occurrence within that cohort was assessed over all 130 or so repertoires. Across donors, most TCR sequences were observed very rarely, whereas some public TCRs were present in many individuals. The authors suggested that the approach could potentially be generalized to other disease states and immunological phenotypes. In vitro tests confirmed that a few of the cytomegalovirus-associated TCR beta chains recognize cytomegalovirus antigens. The classifier was reported to diagnose cytomegalovirus status with high specificity and sensitivity in both the original cohort and the validation cohort.

The donors were included in the validation cohort of roughly 130 subjects, a group kept apart from the roughly 670-subject first cohort. Counted from cysteine to phenylalanine, this CDR3 has 14 amino acids. The sequence is cut down to CDR3 DNA, 42 bases in frame from base 1. Based on the germline V gene, the CDR1 and CDR2 sequences are SGHVS and FNYEAQ. V drops 5 bases and J drops 4 bases, leaving 14 bases in between. Recombination joined TRBV7-6 with TRBJ2-5; there is no confident call for the D gene. Sequenced sample: PBMCs. The clonotype comes from a woman in her twenties or thirties in good health and CMV-seropositive. The DNA sequence reads TGTGCCAGCAGCCCGAGTCTCGGCGGAGAGACCCAGTACTTC. The translation is CASSPSLGGETQYF.